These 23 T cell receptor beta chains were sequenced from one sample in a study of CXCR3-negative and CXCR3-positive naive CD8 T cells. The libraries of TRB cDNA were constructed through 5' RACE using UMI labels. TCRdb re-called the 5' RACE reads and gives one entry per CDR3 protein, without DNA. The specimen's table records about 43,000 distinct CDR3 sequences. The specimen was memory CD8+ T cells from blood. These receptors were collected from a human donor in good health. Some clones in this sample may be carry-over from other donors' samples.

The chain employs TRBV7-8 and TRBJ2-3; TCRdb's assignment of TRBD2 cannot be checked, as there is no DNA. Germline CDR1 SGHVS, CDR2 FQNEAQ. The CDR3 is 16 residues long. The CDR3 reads CASSPRTSGSTDTQYF. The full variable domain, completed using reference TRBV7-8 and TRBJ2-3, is GAGVSQSPRYKVAKRGQDVALRCDPISGHVSLFWYQQALGQGPEFLTYFQNEAQLDKSGLPSDRFFAERPEGSVSTLKIQRTQQEDSAVYLCASSPRTSGSTDTQYFGPGTRLTVL.

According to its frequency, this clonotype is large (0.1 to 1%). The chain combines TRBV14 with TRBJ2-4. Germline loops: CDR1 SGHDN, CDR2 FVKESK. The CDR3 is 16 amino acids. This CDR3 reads CASSQSRSSAKNIQYF.

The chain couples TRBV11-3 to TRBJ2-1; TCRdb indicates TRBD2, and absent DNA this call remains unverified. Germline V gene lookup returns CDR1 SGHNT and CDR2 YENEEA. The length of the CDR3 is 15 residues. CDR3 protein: CASSLERGGLDEQFF.

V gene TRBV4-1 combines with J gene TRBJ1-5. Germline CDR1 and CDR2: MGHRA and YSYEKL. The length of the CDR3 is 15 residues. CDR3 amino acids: CASSQVSQSNQPQHF.

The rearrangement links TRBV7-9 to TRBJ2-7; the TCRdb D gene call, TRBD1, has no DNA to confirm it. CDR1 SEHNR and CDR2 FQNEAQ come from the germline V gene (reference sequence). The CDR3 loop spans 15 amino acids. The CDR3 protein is CASSSPGQGFYEQYF.

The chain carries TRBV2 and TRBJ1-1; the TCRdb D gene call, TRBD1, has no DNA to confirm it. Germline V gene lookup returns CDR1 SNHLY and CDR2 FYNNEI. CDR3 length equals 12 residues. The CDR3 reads CASSIRGTEAFF.

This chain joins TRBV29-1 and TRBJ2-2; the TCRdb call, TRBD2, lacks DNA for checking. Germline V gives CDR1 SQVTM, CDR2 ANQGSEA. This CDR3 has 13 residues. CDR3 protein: CSVAGGDPGELFF.

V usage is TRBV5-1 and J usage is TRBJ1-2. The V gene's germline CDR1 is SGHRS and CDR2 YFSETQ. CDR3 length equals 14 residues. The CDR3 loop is CASSQLTDFYGYTF.

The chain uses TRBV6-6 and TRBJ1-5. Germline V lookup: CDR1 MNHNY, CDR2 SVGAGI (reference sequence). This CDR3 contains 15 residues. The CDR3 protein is CASSYSVEGTQPQHF.

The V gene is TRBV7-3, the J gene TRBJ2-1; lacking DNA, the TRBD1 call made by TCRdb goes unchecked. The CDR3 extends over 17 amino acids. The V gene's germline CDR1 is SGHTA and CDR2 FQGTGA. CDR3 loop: CASSSSPTGGNYNEQFF.

CDR3 protein: CSARPTSGSSYEQYF. V is TRBV20-1 and J is TRBJ2-7; the TCRdb D gene call, TRBD2, has no DNA to confirm it. CDR3 length: 15 residues. The germline gives CDR1 DFQATT, CDR2 SNEGSKA (reference sequence).

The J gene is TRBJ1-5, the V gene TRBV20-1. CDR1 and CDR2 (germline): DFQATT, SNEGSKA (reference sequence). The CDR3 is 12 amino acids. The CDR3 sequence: CSAEISNQPQHF.

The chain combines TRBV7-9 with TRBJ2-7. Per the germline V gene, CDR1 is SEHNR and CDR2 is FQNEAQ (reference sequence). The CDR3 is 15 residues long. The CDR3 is CASSLSTQAAYEQYF.

This chain's CDR3 is CSVEDLRENTEAFF. The chain is built from TRBV29-1 and TRBJ1-1. Germline values: CDR1 SQVTM, CDR2 ANQGSEA. The CDR3 has 14 residues.

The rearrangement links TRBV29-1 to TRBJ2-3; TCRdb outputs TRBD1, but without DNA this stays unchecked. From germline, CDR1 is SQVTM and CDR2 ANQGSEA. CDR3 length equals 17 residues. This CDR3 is CSVEDHRDRGRRDTQYF.

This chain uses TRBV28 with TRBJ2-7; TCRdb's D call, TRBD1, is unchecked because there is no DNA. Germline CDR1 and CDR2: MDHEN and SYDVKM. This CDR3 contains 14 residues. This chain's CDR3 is CASSLAGADYEQYF.

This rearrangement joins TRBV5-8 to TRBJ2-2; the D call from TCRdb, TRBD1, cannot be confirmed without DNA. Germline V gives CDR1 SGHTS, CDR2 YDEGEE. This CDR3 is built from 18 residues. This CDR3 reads CASSLFTGATTYTGELFF.

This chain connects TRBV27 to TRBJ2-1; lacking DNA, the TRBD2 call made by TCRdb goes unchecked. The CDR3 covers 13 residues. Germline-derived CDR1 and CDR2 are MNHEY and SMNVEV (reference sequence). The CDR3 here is CASSIRLAYEQFF.

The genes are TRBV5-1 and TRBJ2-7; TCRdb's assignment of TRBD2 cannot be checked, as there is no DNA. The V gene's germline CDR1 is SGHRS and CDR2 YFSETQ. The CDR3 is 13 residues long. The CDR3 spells CASGSGSRYEQYF.

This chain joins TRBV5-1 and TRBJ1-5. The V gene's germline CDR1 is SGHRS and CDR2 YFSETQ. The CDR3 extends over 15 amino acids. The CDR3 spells CATHLDEAGNQPQHF.

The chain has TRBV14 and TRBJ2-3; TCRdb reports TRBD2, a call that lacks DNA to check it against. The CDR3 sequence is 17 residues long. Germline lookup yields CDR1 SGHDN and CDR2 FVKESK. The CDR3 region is CASSQDRTGGPSDTQYF.

CDR3 loop: CASSPDGGRSYEQYF. This chain uses TRBV7-3 with TRBJ2-7. The germline V gene encodes CDR1 SGHTA and CDR2 FQGTGA. CDR3 size: 15 residues.

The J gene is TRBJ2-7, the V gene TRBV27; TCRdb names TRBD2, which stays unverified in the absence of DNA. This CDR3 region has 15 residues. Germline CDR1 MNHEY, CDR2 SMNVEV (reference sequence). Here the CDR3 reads CASSFLARSSYEQYF.